This paragraph reports one T cell receptor beta chain. Its cognate antigen is unknown. The PCR employed 60 Vbeta primers together with 13 Jbeta primers. Repertoires were generated with immunoSEQ multiplex PCR, while TCRdb's copy carries only in-frame clones and drops some. The profile shows about 200,000 clones, more than 75% of them singletons. The J segment lost 4 bases and the V segment lost 3 bases, leaving 13 bases of the junction unmatched. This CDR3 contains 17 residues. Germline CDR1 is LNHDA and CDR2 is SQIVND (reference sequence). The data belong to a study of cytomegalovirus exposure and HLA in healthy donors. The overall study: Within the Caucasian-associated ancestry cluster were about 81% of the roughly 400 genotyped donors. Overall study findings and caveats: The only immune exposure information that was available was CMV serostatus.

Donors showed nominal health when sampled, although they likely had unrecorded immune exposures. V is TRBV19 and J is TRBJ2-7; 9 positions agree with TRBD2. The material sequenced was PBMCs. The sequence was collected from a male donor in good health and CMV-seropositive. The CDR3 DNA reads TGTGCCAGTAGTATGAGGGGGAGACTAGCGGACGCATACGAGCAGTACTTC. Amino acids: CASSMRGRLADAYEQYF.